The next 5 T cell receptor beta chains were all read from a single sample in a study of blood T cell repertoires in COVID-19 (dated by TCRdb to about 2020). Receptors were amplified or captured by the immunoSEQ multiplex PCR assay. TCRdb's version of the immuneACCESS table is confined to in-frame rearrangements and falls short of the full clone set. An unresolved V gene accounts for under half of the shortfall where checked; the remainder is of unknown origin. The table for this sample lists 160,000 or so clones; approximately 95% of them were counted only once. The ten most abundant clones make up roughly 1.9% of the sample. Sequenced input: peripheral blood. The receptors here all came from a woman aged 55-75 years with COVID-19, enrolled during active disease.

CDR3 sequence (DNA): TGTGCCAGCTCACCGGGGACAGACTCATATGGCTACACCTTC. As protein: CASSPGTDSYGYTF. The chain recombines TRBV18 with TRBJ1-2, with TRBD1 identical over 7 bases. The ends lost 3 bases at V and 5 bases at J; junction bases unmatched: 6. There are 14 residues in the CDR3. Germline-derived CDR1 and CDR2 are KGHSH and LQKENI.

This sequence joins TRBV7-9 and TRBJ1-1; 7 bases align to TRBD1. Germline assignment: CDR1 SEHNR and CDR2 FQNEAQ (reference sequence). Germline trimming cut 5 bases from V and 7 bases from J; bases unmatched to any gene: 7. This CDR3 spans 13 amino acids. CDR3 amino acids: CASSPRGQGEAFF. CDR3 coding DNA: TGTGCCAGCAGCCCGAGGGGGCAAGGTGAAGCTTTCTTT.

The CDR3 protein is CASSLGGQNYGYTF. The CDR3 nucleotides read TGTGCCAGCAGCTTAGGGGGGCAAAACTATGGCTACACCTTC. The rearrangement joins TRBV11-2 to TRBJ1-2; D perhaps matches TRBD1 (6 bases). Germline CDR1 reads SGHAT; CDR2 reads FQNNGV. This CDR3 is 14 amino acids long. The V end was cut by 1 base, the J end by 2 bases, with 8 bases between.

This sequence joins TRBV6-2 or TRBV6-3 and TRBJ2-3; the D is unclear. Trimming stripped 1 base from V and 1 base from J, with 6 bases between. The germline CDR1 and CDR2 sequences are MNHEY and SVGEGT. The CDR3 contains 14 residues. CDR3 DNA: TGTGCCAGCAGTTACTTTCCGGGCACAGATACGCAGTATTTT. Protein product: CASSYFPGTDTQYF.

The chain employs TRBV2 and TRBJ2-7; 7 bases are a match to TRBD1. The CDR3 is 14 residues long. The V and J ends lost 8 bases and 4 bases, in that order; junction bases with no gene match: 11. Germline lookup yields CDR1 SNHLY and CDR2 FYNNEI. CDR3: CASCVATGKYEQYF. CDR3 nucleotides: TGTGCCAGCTGCGTAGCGACAGGGAAATACGAGCAGTACTTC.